One sample yielded the 22 T cell receptor beta chains listed below, sequenced in a study of Tregs in tolerant kidney transplant recipients. TCRdb keeps only in-frame clones here, not all; method: immunoSEQ multiplex PCR. Its table lists approximately 15,000 clones. The nonmyeloablative bone marrow transplants came from related graft donors, with transient mixed chimerism. Source: CD8+ T cells from blood (PBMCs), taken 6 months after the transplant. These receptors came from a human patient who received a combined kidney and bone marrow transplant. The graft donor may have given rise to some T cells.

In regard to this clone: From the germline J gene comes the end of the CDR3, since the read stops 3 residues before it. V and J are TRBV7-6 and TRBJ2-3, with a weak D call TRBD2 (6 bases). Trimming removed 1 base at V and 6 bases at J, with 14 bases between. The CDR3 is 15 residues long. Germline V CDR1 and CDR2: SGHVS, FNYEAQ. CDR3 bases read: TGTGCCAGCAGCTTAGTGGCGGGGCCCACCGATACG. Its translation: CASSLVAGPTDT. Given in full, the CDR3 is CASSLVAGPTDTQYF.

Worth noting for this clone: Read sequence stops 3 residues before the CDR3 end, and the germline J gene provides the missing end. The chain employs TRBV4-1 and TRBJ2-7; 9 positions match TRBD1. Germline V gives CDR1 MGHRA, CDR2 YSYEKL. With 2 bases clipped from V and 3 bases from J, the junction kept 5 bases outside the gene matches. The CDR3 runs 15 residues. CDR3 in amino acids: CASSQQGQGGYEQYF. The sequenced CDR3 bases are TGCGCCAGCAGCCAACAGGGACAGGGCGGCTACGAG.

On this clone: The CDR3 end is not reached by the read, which stops 3 residues before it; the germline J gene fills it in. The chain combines TRBV7-9 with TRBJ2-4, with TRBD2 as a possible D gene (7 bases). Germline assignment: CDR1 SEHNR and CDR2 FQNEAQ (reference sequence). This CDR3 is built from 13 residues. CDR3 bases read: TGTGCCAGCAGCTGGGGGGGCGGCTATGGT. It translates to CASSWGGGYG. The whole CDR3 sequence reads CASSWGGGYGQYF.

Of note for this clone: The read ends 3 residues shy of where the CDR3 ends; the end is completed using the germline J gene. This sequence joins TRBV4-1 and TRBJ2-7; 11 nucleotides line up with TRBD2. Germline V gene sequence: CDR1 MGHRA, CDR2 YSYEKL. V lost 2 bases and J lost 0; bases outside the gene matches: 3. The CDR3 has 16 amino acids. The CDR3 loop reads CASSQFTSGGSYEQYF. The CDR3 DNA, read in part, is TGCGCCAGCAGCCAATTCACTAGCGGGGGCTCCTACGAG.

The CDR3 bases that were read are TGCGCCAGCAGCTTAGCCCCCGGACTTGGGAACACCGGGGAG. Translating gives CASSLAPGLGNTGE. The CDR3 as a whole reads CASSLAPGLGNTGELFF. The J gene is TRBJ2-2, the V gene TRBV5-1; D might be TRBD2 (5 bases). Read data end 3 residues before the CDR3 end; the end is taken from the germline J gene. Germline V CDR1 and CDR2: SGHRS, YFSETQ. With 2 bases removed from V and 1 base from J, the gap between germline ends came to 15 bases. The CDR3 runs to 17 residues.

As regards this clone: The read ends 3 residues early relative to the CDR3; the germline J gene fills the gap. This chain connects TRBV19 to TRBJ2-1; 15 bases agree with TRBD2. In germline, CDR1 is LNHDA, CDR2 SQIVND (reference sequence). V shed 8 bases, J shed 8 bases, and the junction held 13 bases outside the gene matches. There are 17 residues in the CDR3. The CDR3 loop reads CASGDPGLAGGRHEQFF. The CDR3 bases that were read are TGTGCCAGTGGGGATCCGGGACTAGCGGGGGGCCGCCATGAG.

A remark on this clone: The CDR3 end lies 3 residues beyond the end of the read and is filled in from the germline J gene. The chain carries TRBV7-9 and TRBJ2-1; the D is unclear. The CDR3 runs to 15 residues. The germline V gene encodes CDR1 SEHNR and CDR2 FQNEAQ (reference sequence). V lost 0 bases and J 5 bases, leaving 11 bases between the germline ends. The CDR3 region is CASSLAGLPHNEQFF. The DNA read from the CDR3 is TGTGCCAGCAGCTTAGCGGGCCTCCCCCACAATGAG.

With respect to this clone: The read comes to an end 3 residues before the CDR3 does, leaving the germline J gene to fill in the end. V is TRBV19 and J is TRBJ2-7; TRBD1 matches 8 bases. The CDR3 consists of 14 residues. The V and J ends lost 8 bases and 1 base, in that order; junction bases with no gene match: 7. CDR1 is LNHDA and CDR2 is SQIVND in the germline V gene (reference sequence). Incomplete CDR3 DNA: TGTGCCAGTTCAACAGGGGGTTTATCCTACGAG. It is translated as CASSTGGLSYE. The entire CDR3 sequence reads CASSTGGLSYEQYF.

Points on this clone: The CDR3 is cut off 3 residues early in the read; its end comes from the germline J gene. The gene calls are TRBV2 and TRBJ2-7; the match to TRBD2 covers 8 bases. This CDR3 has 15 amino acids. Losses at the gene ends were 6 bases for V and 6 bases for J; bases not matched to a gene: 13. CDR1 is SNHLY, CDR2 FYNNEI, per germline. The CDR3 reads CASSSTSDSWGEQYF. The CDR3 bases that were read are TGTGCCAGCAGCTCGACTAGCGATTCATGGGGCGAG.

Comments on this clone: Relative to the germline gene, one junction end is altered; a read error may explain this. The CDR3 end is not reached by the read, which stops 3 residues before it; the germline J gene fills it in. V gene TRBV29-1 combines with J gene TRBJ1-1, with 9 bases that match TRBD1. This CDR3 is 13 amino acids long. Germline V gene lookup returns CDR1 SQVTM and CDR2 ANQGSEA. CDR3 residues: CGVYTGGHLEAFF. Partial CDR3 DNA: TGCGGCGTTTATACAGGGGGCCACCTTGAA.

About this clone: The CDR3 goes on 3 residues after the read ends, and that part is filled in from the germline J gene. The V and J genes are TRBV5-1 and TRBJ1-1; the D gene is possibly TRBD1 (6 bases). The V and J ends lost 0 bases and 6 bases respectively, with 9 bases between them. This CDR3 comprises 13 residues. CDR1 and CDR2 from the germline V gene are SGHRS and YFSETQ. This CDR3 is CASSLDKGAEAFF. The DNA read from the CDR3 is TGCGCCAGCAGCTTGGATAAGGGGGCTGAA. Using reference TRBV5-1 and TRBJ1-1 for the parts outside the CDR3, the full variable domain is KAGVTQTPRYLIKTRGQQVTLSCSPISGHRSVSWYQQTPGQGLQFLFEYFSETQRNKGNFPGRFSGRQFSNSRSEMNVSTLELGDSALYLCASSLDKGAEAFFGQGTRLTVV.

On this clone itself: The CDR3 extends 3 residues past the end of the read, so its final part is completed from the germline J gene. The genes are TRBV7-6 and TRBJ1-2; D is possibly TRBD1 (6 bases). CDR3 length: 14 amino acids. Germline CDR1 and CDR2: SGHVS and FNYEAQ. Here the CDR3 reads CASSPGAGVNDYTF. CDR3 DNA, as far as it was read: TGTGCCAGCAGCCCCGGCGCAGGGGTGAACGAC.

A note on this clone: The CDR3 extends 3 residues past the end of the read, so its final part is completed from the germline J gene. V usage is TRBV23-1 and J usage is TRBJ2-5; perhaps TRBD1 as D (6 bases). TRBV23-1 is noted as an ORF with a role that remains uncertain. V was pared by 0 bases and J by 0 bases, with 17 bases between. CDR3 length: 18 residues. Here the CDR3 reads CASSQSQGQWLDQETQYF. CDR3 DNA, as far as it was read: TGCGCCAGCAGTCAATCGCAAGGACAGTGGTTGGACCAAGAGACC.

As for this clone: The sequence runs out 3 residues before the end of the CDR3; the remainder is reconstructed from the germline J gene. The genes are TRBV13 and TRBJ1-2; D is unresolved. Germline V CDR1 and CDR2: PRHDT, FYEKMQ (reference sequence). V lost 5 bases to trimming and J lost 3 bases, with 10 bases between them. This CDR3 is built from 13 residues. The CDR3 DNA, read in part, is TGTGCCAGCAGCCCATCGAGGGACTATGGC. This encodes CASSPSRDYG. The entire CDR3 sequence reads CASSPSRDYGYTF. The full variable domain, rest sourced from reference TRBV13 and TRBJ1-2, is AAGVIQSPRHLIKEKRETATLKCYPIPRHDTVYWYQQGPGQDPQFLISFYEKMQSDKGSIPDRFSAQQFSDYHSELNMSSLELGDSALYFCASSPSRDYGYTFGSGTRLTVV.

The CDR3 bases that were read are TGCGCCAGCAGAGGGGGCACCGGGGAG. Protein sequence: CASRGGTGE. The full CDR3 sequence reads CASRGGTGELFF. The rearrangement uses TRBV10-1 and TRBJ2-2, with D tentatively TRBD1 (6 bases). Read sequence stops 3 residues before the CDR3 end, and the germline J gene provides the missing end. Germline assignment: CDR1 WNHNN and CDR2 SYGVQD (reference sequence). The CDR3 totals 12 residues. Trimming took 6 bases from V and 4 from J, leaving 6 bases between them.

Turning to this clone: Read data end 3 residues before the CDR3 end; the end is taken from the germline J gene. The chain combines TRBV5-1 with TRBJ2-1; the D gene could be TRBD1 or TRBD2 (5 bases each). The CDR3 consists of 16 residues. Trimming took off 4 bases at V and 0 bases at J, with 14 bases between the two ends. Germline lookup yields CDR1 SGHRS and CDR2 YFSETQ. CDR3 sequence reads: CASSRGGESSYNEQFF. Incomplete CDR3 DNA: TGCGCCAGCAGCAGGGGTGGGGAGAGCTCCTACAATGAG. Looking up the rest from reference TRBV5-1 and TRBJ2-1 gives the full variable domain: KAGVTQTPRYLIKTRGQQVTLSCSPISGHRSVSWYQQTPGQGLQFLFEYFSETQRNKGNFPGRFSGRQFSNSRSEMNVSTLELGDSALYLCASSRGGESSYNEQFFGPGTRLTVL.

Notes on this clone: The CDR3 end is not reached by the read, which stops 3 residues before it; the germline J gene fills it in. The chain carries TRBV7-9 and TRBJ2-3, with D tentatively TRBD2 (6 bases). Trimming cost V 5 bases and J 3 bases, with 15 bases left between them. Germline V gene lookup returns CDR1 SEHNR and CDR2 FQNEAQ (reference sequence). The CDR3 loop spans 15 amino acids. The covered CDR3 bases are TGTGCCAGCAGCCCGCGGGAAGGAAAGACAGATACG. It codes for CASSPREGKTDT. The CDR3 in full is CASSPREGKTDTQYF.

A remark on this clone: Sequencing ends 3 residues short of the CDR3 end; the germline J gene provides the rest. V usage is TRBV10-1 and J usage is TRBJ2-5; no clear D gene. The CDR3 spans 14 residues. Per germline, CDR1 WNHNN and CDR2 SYGVQD (reference sequence). CDR3 protein: CASSESLATDTQYF. The sequenced part of the CDR3 DNA is TGCGCCAGCAGTGAGTCGCTTGCCACAGATACC.

With respect to this clone: The read halts 3 residues ahead of the CDR3 end, with the missing end drawn from the germline J gene. The chain joins TRBV28 to TRBJ2-3, with TRBD1 as a possible D gene (5 bases). The ends were cut back, 2 bases at V and 2 bases at J, with 14 bases in the middle. The germline gives CDR1 MDHEN, CDR2 SYDVKM. This CDR3 is built from 16 residues. The CDR3 spells CASSLEGADPTDTQYF. Incomplete CDR3 DNA: TGTGCCAGCAGTTTAGAAGGGGCCGATCCCACAGATACG.

The part of the CDR3 DNA that was read is TGTGCCAGCAGTCCTGACAGATCCTACAATGAG. This sequence encodes CASSPDRSYNE. Given in full, the CDR3 is CASSPDRSYNEQFF. The chain employs TRBV12-3 or TRBV12-4 and TRBJ2-1, with D possibly matching TRBD1 (5 bases). The read terminates 3 residues ahead of where the CDR3 ends, so the germline J gene completes it. Trimming shortened V by 5 bases and J by 1 base, and 9 bases separated the two germline ends. This CDR3 spans 14 amino acids.

Note on this clone: Coverage ceases 3 residues before the CDR3 finishes, and the germline J gene fills in the end. The chain has TRBV4-1 and TRBJ2-2; 8 nucleotides line up with TRBD2. Looked up from germline, CDR1 is MGHRA and CDR2 is YSYEKL. The J segment lost 5 bases and the V segment lost 0 bases, leaving 11 bases of the junction unmatched. The CDR3 consists of 18 residues. The part of the CDR3 DNA that was read is TGCGCCAGCAGCCAAGACACCTACGGGGGGGCGGGTACCGGGGAG. It translates to CASSQDTYGGAGTGE. Given in full, the CDR3 is CASSQDTYGGAGTGELFF.

For this clone: The CDR3 extends 3 residues past the end of the read, so its final part is completed from the germline J gene. This rearrangement joins TRBV20-1 to TRBJ2-7, with a tentative D call TRBD2 (6 bases). CDR1 and CDR2 from the germline V gene are DFQATT and SNEGSKA (reference sequence). CDR3 size: 14 residues. Between the trimmed V and J ends, which lost 6 bases and 3 bases, there was a span of 18 bases. CDR3 sequence: CSAPGLSHYYEQYF. The sequenced part of the CDR3 DNA is TGCAGTGCCCCGGGACTTAGTCACTACTACGAG.